This TCR beta chain was observed in a study of CD8+CD57+ T cells in acquired aplastic anemia. Study background: Sorted cells (CD4+ and CD8+) yielded DNA amounts that averaged roughly 3 ug.

V was shortened by 8 bases and J by 0 bases, with 17 bases between the two germline ends. Germline loops: CDR1 SGHVS, CDR2 FQNEAQ. The CDR3 covers 15 residues. CDR3 and TCR beta VDJ profiling relied on a genomic DNA template. TCRdb used MiXCR to reprocess the reads, holding one entry per CDR3 protein. The repertoire holds 150,000 to 200,000 distinct CDR3 sequences, 48% seen once, with over 10% in the top ten. CD8+CD57+ cell expansion had been shown by flow cytometry in patients chosen for sequencing. Blood was sampled before the patients had received any therapy. The genes are TRBV7-8 and TRBJ2-7, with D possibly TRBD1 on 6 matching bases. What was sequenced was sorted CD4+, CD8+, or CD8+CD57+ T cells (not recorded which) from PBMCs. The origin of this receptor is a human donor with aplastic anemia. The CDR3 bases are TGTGCCAGCCGCCTGGATTTGGGACACTCCTACGAGCAGTACTTC. Residues: CASRLDLGHSYEQYF.